The 11 T cell receptor beta chains below were found in one sample sequenced in a study of T cell responses to AZD1222 COVID-19 vaccine. Produced via immunoSEQ multiplex PCR; TCRdb's table is partial and in-frame only. The table records 200,000 or so clones, over 70% of them present only once. This material consisted of peripheral blood, taken on day 0 of MenACWY control vaccination. The receptors stem from an adult in good health.

The chain has TRBV19 and TRBJ2-2; 14 bases align to TRBD2. CDR1 and CDR2 (germline): LNHDA, SQIVND (reference sequence). The CDR3 length is 18 residues. Germline trimming cut 3 bases from V and 3 bases from J; bases unmatched to any gene: 6. The CDR3 DNA sequence: TGTGCCAGTAGTATCCTGACTAGCGGGGGGGCTGACACCGGGGAGCTGTTTTTT. Translation: CASSILTSGGADTGELFF.

This chain joins TRBV11-3 and TRBJ2-3; 9 nucleotides agree with TRBD2. V shed 1 base, J shed 4 bases, and the junction held 3 bases outside the gene matches. Germline CDR1 reads SGHNT; CDR2 reads YENEEA. The CDR3 extends over 15 amino acids. The CDR3 DNA reads as TGTGCCAGCAGCTTAGGGGCGGGGGGGCCAGATACGCAGTATTTT. Its protein product is CASSLGAGGPDTQYF.

This chain uses TRBV28 with TRBJ1-4; 9 nucleotides align to TRBD1. The length of the CDR3 is 16 residues. Germline V CDR1 and CDR2: MDHEN, SYDVKM. V was clipped by 4 bases and J by 2 bases; unmatched bases: 5. CDR3 loop: CASSYRGRWTNEKLFF. The DNA for the CDR3 is TGTGCCAGCAGTTACAGGGGGCGTTGGACTAATGAAAAACTGTTTTTT.

This clone was seen a few times. The V call is TRBV19, the J call TRBJ1-5, with no clear D. Trimming removed 3 bases at V and 4 bases at J, with 19 bases between. The CDR3 runs to 17 residues. Germline CDR1 is LNHDA and CDR2 is SQIVND (reference sequence). CDR3 DNA: TGTGCCAGTAGTATCCGTGTGGGCTTTGGGTCGAATCAGCCCCAGCATTTT. As protein: CASSIRVGFGSNQPQHF.

The chain uses TRBV28 and TRBJ1-1; D call uncertain. Deletions cut 6 bases from V and 1 base from J, with 15 bases between. This CDR3 comprises 15 residues. The V gene's germline CDR1 is MDHEN and CDR2 SYDVKM. CDR3: CASSLESWGNTEAFF. The CDR3 DNA sequence: TGTGCCAGCAGCCTTGAGAGTTGGGGGAACACTGAAGCTTTCTTT. Complete variable domain (other parts from reference TRBV28 and TRBJ1-1): DVKVTQSSRYLVKRTGEKVFLECVQDMDHENMFWYRQDPGLGLRLIYFSYDVKMKEKGDIPEGYSVSREKKERFSLILESASTNQTSMYLCASSLESWGNTEAFFGQGTRLTVV.

The chain has TRBV6-5 and TRBJ1-1; the match to TRBD1 covers 7 bases. The J segment lost 4 bases and the V segment lost 4 bases, leaving 3 bases of the junction unmatched. This CDR3 spans 13 amino acids. Per the germline V gene, CDR1 is MNHEY and CDR2 is SVGAGI. CDR3 sequence (DNA): TGTGCCAGCAGTTCGCGGACAGGCACTGAAGCTTTCTTT. Amino acid sequence: CASSSRTGTEAFF.

This chain connects TRBV14 to TRBJ1-3; D remains ambiguous. Per germline, CDR1 SGHDN and CDR2 FVKESK. With 8 bases removed from V and 0 bases from J, the gap between germline ends came to 5 bases. The CDR3 extends over 12 amino acids. DNA for the CDR3: TGTGCCAGCGGGAGCTCTGGAAACACCATATATTTT. Its translation: CASGSSGNTIYF.

The chain combines TRBV11-1 with TRBJ1-6; the D gene is possibly TRBD1 (6 bases). This CDR3 has 16 residues. The germline gives CDR1 SGHAT, CDR2 FQDESV (reference sequence). V was clipped by 5 bases and J by 4 bases, with 15 bases between them. The CDR3 is CASSRDNDPYNSPLHF. CDR3 sequence (DNA): TGTGCCAGCAGCCGGGACAATGACCCTTATAATTCACCCCTCCACTTT.

For the CDR3, the DNA is TGTGCCAGCAGTCGGGGGGGCGATACGCAGTATTTT. The encoded protein is CASSRGGDTQYF. V and J are TRBV28 and TRBJ2-3, with 8 bases fitting TRBD2. V lost 5 bases and J lost 6; bases outside the gene matches: 1. The CDR3 extends over 12 amino acids. Germline V gene sequence: CDR1 MDHEN, CDR2 SYDVKM.

The chain uses TRBV15 and TRBJ2-2; D ambiguous. CDR1 is LNHNV, CDR2 YYDKDF, per germline (reference sequence). This CDR3 is 15 amino acids long. V was clipped by 4 bases and J by 2 bases, with 11 bases between them. CDR3 sequence: CATSMVGGNTGELFF. The CDR3 bases are TGTGCCACCAGCATGGTTGGCGGCAACACCGGGGAGCTGTTTTTT.

The genes are TRBV20-1 and TRBJ1-1; D call uncertain. Trimming removed 6 bases at V and 6 bases at J, with 11 bases between. This CDR3 has 11 amino acids. CDR1 is DFQATT and CDR2 is SNEGSKA in the germline V gene (reference sequence). This CDR3 is CSAAEEAEAFF. DNA for the CDR3: TGCAGTGCGGCGGAAGAGGCTGAAGCTTTCTTT.